Listed here are 12 T cell receptor beta chains from one sample, sequenced in a study of prognosis after radiotherapy for stage I lung cancer. Two-round multiplex PCR, the amplification method, yielded TCR beta CDR3 from genomic DNA. Used in first-round PCR were primers specific to each TRBV and TRBJ gene. TCRdb redid the calling of the multiplex PCR reads with MiXCR, one entry per CDR3 protein. The sample lists some 28,000 distinct CDR3 sequences, more than 25% seen once, with around 10% in the top ten. Material: PBMCs, obtained before or after stereotactic body radiation therapy (not recorded which). The receptors were gathered from a donor over 45 with non-small cell lung cancer.

Ten or more counts support this clonotype. The rearrangement links TRBV27 to TRBJ2-7, with 12 bases fitting TRBD2. This CDR3 comprises 16 residues. Unmatched junction bases numbered 6, after V lost 3 bases and J lost 3 bases. CDR1 MNHEY and CDR2 SMNVEV come from the germline V gene (reference sequence). Here the CDR3 DNA reads TGTGCCAGCAGTTTCTTAACTAGCGGGAGGATCTACGAGCAGTACTTC. Translating it yields CASSFLTSGRIYEQYF.

This clonotype was detected ten times or more. The J gene is TRBJ2-7, the V gene TRBV5-4; possible D gene TRBD1, 5 bases. V lost 0 bases and J 0 bases, leaving 10 bases between the germline ends. Germline V gene data show CDR1 as SGHNT and CDR2 as YYREEE (reference sequence). The CDR3 has 15 residues. The CDR3 nucleotides are TGTGCCAGCAGCTTGGGGGGCCCAAGCTCCTACGAGCAGTACTTC. As protein: CASSLGGPSSYEQYF.

This clonotype has a count of ten or more. This chain links TRBV30 with TRBJ2-2, with a weak D call TRBD2 (6 bases). Trimming pared 2 bases from V and 4 bases from J, leaving 11 bases between. Germline CDR1 reads GTSNPN; CDR2 reads SVGIG (reference sequence). The CDR3 covers 14 residues. CDR3 coding DNA: TGTGCCTGGAGTCCTACGCGGGGCACCGGGGAGCTGTTTTTT. Residues: CAWSPTRGTGELFF.

As regards this clonotype: This likely traces to a read error, being one base from a far larger clone. The chain uses TRBV6-4 and TRBJ2-7; possible D gene TRBD2, 6 bases. CDR1 is MRHNA and CDR2 is SNTAGT in the germline V gene. This CDR3 has 14 amino acids. V was cut by 6 bases and J by 0 bases, with 12 bases left in between. CDR3 DNA: TGTGCCAGCAGAACGGTGGGGGGCTCCTACGAGCAGTACTTC. This gives the protein CASRTVGGSYEQYF.

This clonotype was recorded at least ten times. The V call is TRBV27, the J call TRBJ2-7, with D unresolved. CDR3 length: 15 residues. The V gene lost 0 bases and the J gene lost 3 bases, with 12 bases spanning the gap. Germline CDR1 reads MNHEY; CDR2 reads SMNVEV (reference sequence). Written as DNA, the CDR3 is TGTGCCAGCAGTTTATCCCGGGTAGAAATCTACGAGCAGTACTTC. Translation gives CASSLSRVEIYEQYF.

This clonotype is categorized as medium-sized. V gene TRBV15 combines with J gene TRBJ2-1, with D uncertain. Trimming left V 0 bases short and J 10 bases short, with 13 bases between. CDR3 length: 14 residues. Germline V gene lookup returns CDR1 LNHNV and CDR2 YYDKDF (reference sequence). The CDR3 is CATSRDISSSEQFF. The CDR3 coding sequence is TGTGCCACCAGCAGAGACATTTCGTCCTCGGAGCAGTTCTTC.

The CDR3 reads CATWASGIGTDTQYF. CDR3 bases: TGTGCCACATGGGCTAGCGGCATTGGGACAGATACGCAGTATTTT. The rearrangement links TRBV2 to TRBJ2-3; 7 nucleotides agree with TRBD2. CDR3 length equals 15 residues. The germline V gene has CDR1 SNHLY and CDR2 FYNNEI. The V gene end was trimmed by 10 bases and the J gene end by 3 bases; junction bases not matched to a gene: 13.

The count of this clonotype is one. A far bigger clonotype differs at one base, so this is likely a read error. The chain combines TRBV6-1 with TRBJ2-7; 9 bases fit TRBD1. Losses at the gene ends were 5 bases for V and 2 bases for J; bases not matched to a gene: 16. Germline-derived CDR1 and CDR2 are MNHNS and SASEGT. The CDR3 consists of 18 residues. CDR3 amino acids: CASSYNKLRQGGTYEQYF. CDR3 in DNA: TGTGCCAGCAGTTACAATAAGCTCCGACAGGGGGGTACCTACGAGCAGTACTTC.

By frequency in the sample, this clonotype is medium-sized (0.01 to 0.1%). The chain recombines TRBV28 with TRBJ1-2; D might be TRBD1 (6 bases). The CDR3 runs to 14 residues. V gave up 3 bases and J gave up 8 bases, with 16 bases separating them. Germline CDR1 is MDHEN and CDR2 is SYDVKM. CDR3 nucleotides: TGTGCCAGCAGTTTCCCAGGGGAAAGGAAGGGCTACACCTTC. It translates to CASSFPGERKGYTF.

This rearrangement joins TRBV20-1 to TRBJ2-1; D perhaps matches TRBD2 (6 bases). The V end was cut by 0 bases, the J end by 4 bases, with 13 bases between. This CDR3 is built from 15 residues. The germline V gene encodes CDR1 DFQATT and CDR2 SNEGSKA (reference sequence). The CDR3 protein is CSARDPGLGYNEQFF. CDR3 bases: TGCAGTGCTAGAGATCCGGGACTGGGATACAATGAGCAGTTCTTC.

The chain carries TRBV20-1 and TRBJ2-1; D tentatively reads TRBD1 or TRBD2 (5 bases each). Between the trimmed V and J ends, which lost 6 bases and 0 bases, there was a span of 15 bases. The CDR3 is 15 amino acids. Per the germline V gene, CDR1 is DFQATT and CDR2 is SNEGSKA (reference sequence). In DNA, the CDR3 is TGCAGTGCCCCCCGTGGGGGTAGCTCCTACAATGAGCAGTTCTTC. Amino acids: CSAPRGGSSYNEQFF.

This clonotype occurred many times. The chain carries TRBV27 and TRBJ2-1, with D perhaps being TRBD1 or TRBD2 (6 bases each). V shed 5 bases and J shed 5 bases, with 25 bases lying between them. This CDR3 is built from 18 residues. Germline assignment: CDR1 MNHEY and CDR2 SMNVEV (reference sequence). Here the CDR3 reads CASSDRPPAGRGDNEQFF. CDR3 coding DNA: TGTGCCAGCAGTGATCGTCCGCCGGCGGGAAGGGGGGACAATGAGCAGTTCTTC.